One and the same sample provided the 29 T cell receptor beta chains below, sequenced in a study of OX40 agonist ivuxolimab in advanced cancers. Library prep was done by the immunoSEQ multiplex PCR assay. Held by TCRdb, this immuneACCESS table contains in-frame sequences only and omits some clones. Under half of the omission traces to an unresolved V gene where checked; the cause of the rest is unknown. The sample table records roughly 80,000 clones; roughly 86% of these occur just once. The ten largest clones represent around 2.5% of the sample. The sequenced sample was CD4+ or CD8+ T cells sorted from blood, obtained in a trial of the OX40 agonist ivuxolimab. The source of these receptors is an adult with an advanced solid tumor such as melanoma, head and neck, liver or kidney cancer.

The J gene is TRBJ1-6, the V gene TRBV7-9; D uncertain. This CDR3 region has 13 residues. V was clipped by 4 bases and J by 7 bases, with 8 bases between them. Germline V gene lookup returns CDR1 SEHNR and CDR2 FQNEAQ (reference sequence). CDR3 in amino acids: CASSYTANSPLHF. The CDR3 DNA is TGTGCCAGCAGCTACACAGCGAATTCACCCCTCCACTTT.

The CDR3 region is CAWKTAGVSYNSPLHF. CDR3 DNA: TGTGCCTGGAAGACAGCGGGAGTCTCCTATAATTCACCCCTCCACTTT. This rearrangement joins TRBV30 to TRBJ1-6, with D possibly matching TRBD1 (5 bases). Germline V lookup: CDR1 GTSNPN, CDR2 SVGIG (reference sequence). There are 16 residues in the CDR3. Trimming removed 4 bases from V and 0 bases from J, with 13 bases in between.

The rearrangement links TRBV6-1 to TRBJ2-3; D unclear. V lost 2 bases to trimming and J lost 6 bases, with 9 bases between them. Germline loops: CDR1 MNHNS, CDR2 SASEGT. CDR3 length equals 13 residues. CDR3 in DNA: TGTGCCAGCAGTGAAAGGGTCGAGGATACGCAGTATTTT. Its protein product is CASSERVEDTQYF.

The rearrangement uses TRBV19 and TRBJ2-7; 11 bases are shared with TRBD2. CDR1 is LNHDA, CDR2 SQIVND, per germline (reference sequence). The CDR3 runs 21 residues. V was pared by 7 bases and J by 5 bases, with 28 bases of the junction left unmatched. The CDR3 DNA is TGTGCCAGTACGGATGGGCGGGACAGGGCTTGGGTAGCGGGAGGGTCCAACGAGCAGTACTTC. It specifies CASTDGRDRAWVAGGSNEQYF.

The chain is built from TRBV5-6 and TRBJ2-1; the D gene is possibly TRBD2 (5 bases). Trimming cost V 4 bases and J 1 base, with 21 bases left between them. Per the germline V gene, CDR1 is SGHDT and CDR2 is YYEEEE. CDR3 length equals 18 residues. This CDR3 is CASSPFLSPGRSYNEQFF. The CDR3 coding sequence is TGTGCCAGCAGCCCCTTTCTATCCCCGGGGAGATCCTACAATGAGCAGTTCTTC.

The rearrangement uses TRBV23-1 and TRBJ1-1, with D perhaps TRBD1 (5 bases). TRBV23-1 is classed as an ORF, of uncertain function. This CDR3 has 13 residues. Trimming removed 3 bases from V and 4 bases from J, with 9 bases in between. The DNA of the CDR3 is TGCGCCAGCAGTCACGGCAGGGTCACTGAAGCTTTCTTT. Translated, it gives CASSHGRVTEAFF.

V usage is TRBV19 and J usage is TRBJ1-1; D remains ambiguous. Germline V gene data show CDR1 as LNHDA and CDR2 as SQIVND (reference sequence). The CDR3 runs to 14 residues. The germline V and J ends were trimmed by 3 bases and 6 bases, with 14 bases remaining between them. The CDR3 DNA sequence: TGTGCCAGTAGTATCGCCGGGAACCAAGCTGAAGCTTTCTTT. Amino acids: CASSIAGNQAEAFF.

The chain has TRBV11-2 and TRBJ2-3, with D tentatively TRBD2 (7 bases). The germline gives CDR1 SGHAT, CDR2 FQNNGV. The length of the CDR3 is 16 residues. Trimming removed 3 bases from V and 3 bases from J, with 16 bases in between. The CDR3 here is CASSLVGGVKTDTQYF. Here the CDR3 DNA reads TGTGCCAGCAGCTTGGTAGGGGGGGTTAAGACAGATACGCAGTATTTT.

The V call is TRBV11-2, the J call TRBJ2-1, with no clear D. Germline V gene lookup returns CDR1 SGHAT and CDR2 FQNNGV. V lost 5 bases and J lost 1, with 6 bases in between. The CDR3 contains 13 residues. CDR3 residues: CASSRWSYNEQFF. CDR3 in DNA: TGTGCCAGCAGCCGATGGTCCTACAATGAGCAGTTCTTC.

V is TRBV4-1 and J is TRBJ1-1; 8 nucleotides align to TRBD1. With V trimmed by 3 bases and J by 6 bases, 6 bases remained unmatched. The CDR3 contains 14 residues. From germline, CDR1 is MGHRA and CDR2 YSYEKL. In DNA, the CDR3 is TGCGCCAGCAGCCAGAGACAGGGGATAGCTGAAGCTTTCTTT. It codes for CASSQRQGIAEAFF.

CDR3 residues: CAWGTAYQETQYF. The CDR3 DNA follows: TGTGCCTGGGGGACAGCATATCAAGAGACCCAGTACTTC. The gene calls are TRBV30 and TRBJ2-5, with TRBD1 matching over 7 bases. Germline values: CDR1 GTSNPN, CDR2 SVGIG (reference sequence). The CDR3 has 13 residues. V trimming: 5 bases; J trimming: 2 bases; junction bases outside the gene matches: 5.

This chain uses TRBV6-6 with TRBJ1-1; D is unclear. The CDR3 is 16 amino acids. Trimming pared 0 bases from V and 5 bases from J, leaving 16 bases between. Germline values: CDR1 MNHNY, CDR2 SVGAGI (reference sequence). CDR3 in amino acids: CASSYSGRPQGTEAFF. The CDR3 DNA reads TGTGCCAGCAGTTACTCGGGGAGACCCCAAGGAACTGAAGCTTTCTTT.

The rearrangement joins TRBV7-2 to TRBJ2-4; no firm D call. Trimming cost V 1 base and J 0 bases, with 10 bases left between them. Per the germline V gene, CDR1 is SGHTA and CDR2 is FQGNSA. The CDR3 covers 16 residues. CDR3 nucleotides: TGTGCCAGCAGCTTAGTTGCCAGCCTAGCCAAAAACATTCAGTACTTC. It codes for CASSLVASLAKNIQYF.

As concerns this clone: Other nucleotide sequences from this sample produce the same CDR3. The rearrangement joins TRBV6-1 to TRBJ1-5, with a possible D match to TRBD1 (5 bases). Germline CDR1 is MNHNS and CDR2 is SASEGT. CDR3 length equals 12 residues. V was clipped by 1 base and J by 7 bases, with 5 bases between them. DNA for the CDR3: TGTGCCAGCAGTGAAGGGGGCCAGCCCCAGCATTTT. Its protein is CASSEGGQPQHF.

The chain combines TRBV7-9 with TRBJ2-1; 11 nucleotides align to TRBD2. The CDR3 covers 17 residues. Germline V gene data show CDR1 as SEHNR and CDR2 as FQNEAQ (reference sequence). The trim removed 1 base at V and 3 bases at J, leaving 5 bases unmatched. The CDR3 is CASSLGGSGRGYNEQFF. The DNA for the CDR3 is TGTGCCAGCAGCTTAGGAGGTAGCGGGAGGGGCTACAATGAGCAGTTCTTC.

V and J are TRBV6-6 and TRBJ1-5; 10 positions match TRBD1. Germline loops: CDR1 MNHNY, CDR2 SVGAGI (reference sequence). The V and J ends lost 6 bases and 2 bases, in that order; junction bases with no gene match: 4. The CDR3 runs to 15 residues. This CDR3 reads CASSRQGAGNQPQHF. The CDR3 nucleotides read TGTGCCAGCAGCCGACAGGGGGCAGGCAATCAGCCCCAGCATTTT.

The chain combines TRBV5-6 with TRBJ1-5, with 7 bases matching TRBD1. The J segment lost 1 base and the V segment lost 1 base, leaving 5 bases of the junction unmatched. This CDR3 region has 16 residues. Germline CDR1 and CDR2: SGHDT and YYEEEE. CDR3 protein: CASSLRGGRSNQPQHF. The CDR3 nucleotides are TGTGCCAGCAGCTTGAGAGGGGGCAGGAGCAATCAGCCCCAGCATTTT.

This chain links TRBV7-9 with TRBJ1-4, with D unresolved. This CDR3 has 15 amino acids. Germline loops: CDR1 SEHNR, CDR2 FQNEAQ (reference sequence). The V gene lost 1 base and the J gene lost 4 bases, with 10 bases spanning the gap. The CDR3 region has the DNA TGTGCCAGCAGCTTAGGTACAGATAATAATGAAAAACTGTTTTTT. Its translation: CASSLGTDNNEKLFF.

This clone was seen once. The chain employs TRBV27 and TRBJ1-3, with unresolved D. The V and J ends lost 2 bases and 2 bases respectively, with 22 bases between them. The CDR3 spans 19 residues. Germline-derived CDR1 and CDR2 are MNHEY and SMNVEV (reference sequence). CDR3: CASSLSWVNAGLAGNTIYF. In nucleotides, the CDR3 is TGTGCCAGCAGTTTAAGTTGGGTGAATGCGGGTTTGGCTGGAAACACCATATATTTT.

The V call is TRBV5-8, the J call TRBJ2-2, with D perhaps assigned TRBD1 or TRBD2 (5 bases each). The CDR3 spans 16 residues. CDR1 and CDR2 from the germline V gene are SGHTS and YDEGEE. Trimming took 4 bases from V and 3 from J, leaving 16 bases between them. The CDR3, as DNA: TGTGCCAGCAGCCCCCGGGGCAGGGTCTACACCGGGGAGCTGTTTTTT. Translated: CASSPRGRVYTGELFF.

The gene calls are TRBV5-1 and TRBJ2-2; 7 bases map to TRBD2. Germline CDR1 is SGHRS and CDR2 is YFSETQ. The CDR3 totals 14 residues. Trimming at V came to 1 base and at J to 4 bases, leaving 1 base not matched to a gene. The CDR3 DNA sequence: TGCGCCAGCAGCTTGCCGGGGGGCACCGGGGAGCTGTTTTTT. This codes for CASSLPGGTGELFF.

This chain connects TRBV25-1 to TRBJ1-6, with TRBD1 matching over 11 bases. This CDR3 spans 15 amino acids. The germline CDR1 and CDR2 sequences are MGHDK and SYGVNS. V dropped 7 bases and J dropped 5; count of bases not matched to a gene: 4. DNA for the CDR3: TGTGCCAGCAAAAGGACAGGGGGCAATAATTCACCCCTCCACTTT. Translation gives CASKRTGGNNSPLHF.

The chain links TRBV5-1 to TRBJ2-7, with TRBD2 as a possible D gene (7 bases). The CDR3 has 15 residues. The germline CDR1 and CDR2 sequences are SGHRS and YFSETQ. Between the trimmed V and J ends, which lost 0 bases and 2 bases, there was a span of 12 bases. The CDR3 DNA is TGCGCCAGCAGCTTGGTAGGGGGGGAGCCCTACGAGCAGTACTTC. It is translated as CASSLVGGEPYEQYF.

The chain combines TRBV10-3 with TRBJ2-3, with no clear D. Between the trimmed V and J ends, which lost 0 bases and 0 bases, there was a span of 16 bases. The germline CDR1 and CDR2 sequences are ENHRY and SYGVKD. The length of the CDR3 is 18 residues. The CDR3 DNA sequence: TGTGCCATCAGTGAGTCCCCAATGACTGGTTCCAGCACAGATACGCAGTATTTT. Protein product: CAISESPMTGSSTDTQYF.

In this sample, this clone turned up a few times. The chain's CDR3 is CASSSGDVGDTQYF. CDR3 nucleotide sequence: TGTGCCAGCAGTTCGGGGGATGTAGGGGATACGCAGTATTTT. The chain carries TRBV6-6 and TRBJ2-3, with D possibly matching TRBD2 (6 bases). V dropped 4 bases and J dropped 6 bases, with 14 bases sitting between them. In germline, CDR1 is MNHNY, CDR2 SVGAGI (reference sequence). The CDR3 totals 14 residues.

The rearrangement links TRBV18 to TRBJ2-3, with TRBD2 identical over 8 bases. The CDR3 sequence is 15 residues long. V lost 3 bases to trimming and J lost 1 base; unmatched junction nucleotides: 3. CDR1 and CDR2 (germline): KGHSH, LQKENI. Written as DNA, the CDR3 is TGTGCCAGCTCACCTAAAGCGGGGGGCACAGATACGCAGTATTTT. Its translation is CASSPKAGGTDTQYF.

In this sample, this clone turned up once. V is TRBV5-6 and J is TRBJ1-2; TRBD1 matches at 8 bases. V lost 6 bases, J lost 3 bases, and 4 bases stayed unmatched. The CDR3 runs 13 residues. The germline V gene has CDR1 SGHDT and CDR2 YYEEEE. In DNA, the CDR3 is TGTGCCAGCACACTACAGGGGGACTATGGCTACACCTTC. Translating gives CASTLQGDYGYTF.

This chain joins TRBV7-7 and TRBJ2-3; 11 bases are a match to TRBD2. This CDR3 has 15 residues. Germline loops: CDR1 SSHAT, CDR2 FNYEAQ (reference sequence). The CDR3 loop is CAGRETSGATDTQYF. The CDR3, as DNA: TGTGCTGGGAGAGAGACTAGCGGGGCCACAGATACGCAGTATTTT. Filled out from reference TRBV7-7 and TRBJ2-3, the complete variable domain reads GAGVSQSPRYKVTKRGQDVTLRCDPISSHATLYWYQQALGQGPEFLTYFNYEAQPDKSGLPSDRFSAERPEGSISTLTIQRTEQRDSAMYRCAGRETSGATDTQYFGPGTRLTVL.

DNA of the CDR3: TGTGCCATAGGGGGACGACAGGGGAAGGTCCATGGCTACACCTTC. It translates to CAIGGRQGKVHGYTF. J is TRBJ1-2 and V is TRBV2; TRBD1 matches at 8 bases. This CDR3 region has 15 residues. Trimming took 10 bases from V and 6 from J; bases not matched to a gene: 16. Germline V gene sequence: CDR1 SNHLY, CDR2 FYNNEI.